Listed below are T cell receptor beta chains from one sample, sequenced in a study of early T cells in non-severe SARS-CoV-2 infection. A single record per CDR3 protein comes from TCRdb applying MiXCR to the 5' RACE reads. The repertoire holds 65,000 to 90,000 distinct CDR3 sequences, roughly 12% seen once, with around 7% in the top ten. The sequenced sample was whole blood. The receptors here all came from an adult who was a healthcare worker with PCR-confirmed SARS-CoV-2 infection or an uninfected control (not recorded which). Each CDR3 is given with its conserved first and last residue. A D gene is named only where the DNA matches it firmly. Not all rows give a size; the values are once, few, many and, for expanded clones, a class.

.,TRBJ2-6,.,TRBV7-8,CASSPRIAAGANVLTF,TGTGCCAGCAGCCCTCGTATAGCGGCTGGGGCCAACGTCCTGACTTTC
.,TRBJ2-5,few,TRBV5-4,CASSLSGGETQYF,TGTGCCAGCAGCTTGTCTGGGGGGGAGACCCAGTACTTC
.,TRBJ2-1,few,TRBV3-1,CASGTYNEQFF,TGTGCCAGCGGGACTTACAATGAGCAGTTCTTC
.,TRBJ2-1,many,TRBV5-1,CASSLSGAYNEQFF,TGCGCCAGCAGCTTGTCCGGGGCCTACAATGAGCAGTTCTTC
.,TRBJ1-1,many,TRBV5-1,CASSLDSAGGTEAFF,TGCGCCAGCAGCTTGGATAGTGCGGGGGGCACTGAAGCTTTCTTT
.,TRBJ2-7,many,TRBV21-1,CASSKETSGGYYEQYF,TGTGCCAGCAGCAAAGAGACTAGCGGGGGGTACTACGAGCAGTACTTC
.,TRBJ1-1,many,TRBV12-3/TRBV12-4,CASRAGWGGTEAFF,TGTGCCAGCAGGGCCGGTTGGGGGGGGACTGAAGCTTTCTTT
.,TRBJ2-5,few,TRBV6-6,CASSSGGFETQYF,TGTGCCAGCAGTTCCGGCGGTTTCGAGACCCAGTACTTC
.,TRBJ2-2,few,TRBV9,CASSARRDTKGELFF,TGTGCCAGCAGCGCTCGGCGGGACACAAAAGGGGAGCTGTTTTTT
.,TRBJ2-5,once,TRBV15,CATSRYRTEQETQYF,TGTGCCACCAGCAGATACCGGACAGAACAAGAGACCCAGTACTTC
.,TRBJ2-7,few,TRBV9,CASSPRPPGEQYF,TGTGCCAGCAGCCCTCGCCCCCCGGGGGAGCAGTACTTC
TRBD1,TRBJ1-5,.,TRBV6-2/TRBV6-3,CASSSRQGGDQPQHF,TGTGCCAGCAGTTCGCGACAGGGCGGGGATCAGCCCCAGCATTTT
TRBD1,TRBJ1-1,.,TRBV10-3,CAISVETGENTEAFF,TGTGCCATCAGTGTTGAAACAGGGGAGAACACTGAAGCTTTCTTT
.,TRBJ2-1,few,TRBV9,CASSDVTRNEQFF,TGTGCCAGCAGCGACGTCACACGGAATGAGCAGTTCTTC
.,TRBJ2-1,.,TRBV11-2,CATRRTSNEQFF,TGTGCCACAAGACGAACTAGCAATGAGCAGTTCTTC
TRBD2,TRBJ2-5,many,TRBV27,CASKALAGVLGQETQYF,TGTGCCAGCAAAGCTCTGGCGGGAGTTTTGGGGCAAGAGACCCAGTACTTC
.,TRBJ1-6,many,TRBV5-5,CASSLLRDSPLHF,TGTGCCAGCAGTTTATTAAGGGATTCACCCCTCCACTTT
TRBD1,TRBJ2-5,many,TRBV7-6,CASSLDQGAWETQYF,TGTGCCAGCAGCTTAGACCAGGGGGCGTGGGAGACCCAGTACTTC
TRBD2,TRBJ2-3,.,TRBV7-3,CASSRGLAAVDTQYF,TGTGCCAGCAGCCGGGGACTAGCGGCGGTGGATACGCAGTATTTT
.,TRBJ2-1,.,TRBV4-2,CASSQAGPLFF,TGTGCCAGCAGCCAAGCGGGCCCCTTGTTCTTC
.,TRBJ2-2,few,TRBV12-3/TRBV12-4,CASSLLGPNTGELFF,TGTGCCAGCAGTTTGCTGGGCCCGAACACCGGGGAGCTGTTTTTT
TRBD1,TRBJ2-2,few,TRBV5-1,CASSSSGQGDTGELFF,TGCGCCAGCAGCTCGAGTGGACAGGGAGACACCGGGGAGCTGTTTTTT
.,TRBJ1-5,few,TRBV7-2,CASSSRGVGGQPQHF,TGTGCCAGCAGTTCCCGGGGGGTAGGAGGTCAGCCCCAGCATTTT
TRBD1,TRBJ1-4,few,TRBV27,CASSAITGAWNEKLFF,TGTGCCAGCAGTGCGATTACAGGGGCCTGGAATGAAAAACTGTTTTTT
.,TRBJ2-7,few,TRBV7-3,CASSIGSSYEQYF,TGTGCCAGCAGCATCGGGAGCTCCTACGAGCAGTACTTC
.,TRBJ2-3,few,TRBV28,CASSLLGTSYTDTQYF,TGTGCCAGCAGTTTACTAGGAACCTCCTACACAGATACGCAGTATTTT
.,TRBJ2-7,few,TRBV6-6,CASSRDEQYF,TGTGCCAGCAGTCGGGACGAGCAGTACTTC
.,TRBJ1-5,few,TRBV3-1,CASSLEGQPQHF,TGTGCCAGCAGCCTTGAAGGGCAGCCCCAGCATTTT
.,TRBJ1-3,.,TRBV14,CASSQDPRPRQPGNTIYF,TGTGCCAGCAGCCAAGATCCCAGGCCTAGACAGCCAGGAAACACCATATATTTT
TRBD2,TRBJ2-7,few,TRBV20-1,CSAKLAGDEQYF,TGCAGTGCTAAACTAGCGGGAGACGAGCAGTACTTC
.,TRBJ2-2,many,TRBV5-4,CASSLMRQDGTGELFF,TGTGCCAGCAGCTTGATGAGACAGGATGGCACCGGGGAGCTGTTTTTT
.,TRBJ1-4,.,TRBV5-1,CASSFGTNNEKLFF,TGCGCCAGCAGCTTCGGGACAAATAATGAAAAACTGTTTTTT
TRBD2,TRBJ2-1,.,TRBV3-1,CASSQGDRGGEQFF,TGTGCCAGCAGCCAAGGTGACCGGGGGGGTGAGCAGTTCTTC
TRBD1,TRBJ1-3,.,TRBV29-1,CSAIGQGRRDTIYF,TGCAGCGCCATCGGACAGGGGAGGAGAGACACCATATATTTT
.,TRBJ1-5,few,TRBV5-5,CASSLEGVGNQPQHF,TGTGCCAGCAGCTTGGAAGGCGTTGGTAATCAGCCCCAGCATTTT
TRBD1,TRBJ2-1,few,TRBV4-3,CASSQLSGQGVGNEQFF,TGCGCCAGCAGCCAACTTTCGGGACAGGGGGTGGGCAATGAGCAGTTCTTC
.,TRBJ2-7,many,TRBV19,CASKSGSSYEQYF,TGTGCCAGTAAGAGTGGGAGCTCCTACGAGCAGTACTTC
.,TRBJ1-5,.,TRBV7-2,CASSLSRANPGVSNQPQHF,TGTGCCAGCAGCTTATCACGGGCCAACCCGGGAGTAAGCAATCAGCCCCAGCATTTT
.,TRBJ2-7,few,TRBV20-1,CSAKRDPSSYEQYF,TGCAGTGCTAAGAGGGATCCGAGCTCCTACGAGCAGTACTTC
.,TRBJ1-2,.,TRBV19,CASSSPWEGYTF,TGTGCCAGTAGTAGCCCCTGGGAGGGCTACACCTTC
.,TRBJ2-7,few,TRBV28,CASSLWGRNSYEQYF,TGTGCCAGCAGTTTATGGGGGAGGAACTCCTACGAGCAGTACTTC
.,TRBJ2-6,many,TRBV7-9,CASSPIGTTGISGANVLTF,TGTGCCAGCAGCCCCATTGGGACGACAGGTATCTCTGGGGCCAACGTCCTGACTTTC
TRBD1,TRBJ2-7,many,TRBV20-1,CSATGQGVFYEQYF,TGCAGTGCCACCGGACAGGGCGTTTTCTACGAGCAGTACTTC
TRBD2,TRBJ2-1,.,TRBV12-3/TRBV12-4,CASSPLAGGLSHYNEQFF,TGTGCCAGCAGCCCCCTAGCGGGAGGGCTCAGTCACTACAATGAGCAGTTCTTC
TRBD2,TRBJ2-3,.,TRBV15,CATSRTSGRTTDTQYF,TGTGCCACCAGCCGAACTAGCGGGAGGACCACAGATACGCAGTATTTT
.,TRBJ2-3,.,TRBV11-3,CASSFSYHGGVTQYF,TGTGCCAGCAGCTTTAGCTATCATGGTGGGGTTACGCAGTATTTT
.,TRBJ1-5,.,TRBV20-1,CSAAELYSNQPQHF,TGCAGTGCTGCGGAGTTATATAGCAATCAGCCCCAGCATTTT